A selection of T cell receptor beta chains follows, all from one sample in a study of blood T cell repertoires in COVID-19. Clones were sequenced by immunoSEQ multiplex PCR, and TCRdb holds only the in-frame ones, with some missing. The repertoire holds 300,000 to 400,000 clones, with 90% as singletons. The sequencing sample was made of peripheral blood. The receptors shown here come from a woman aged 30 to 39 with COVID-19, enrolled during active disease. Both conserved end residues are part of each CDR3. A D gene is named only where the DNA matches it firmly. A clone size is listed for some rows: how often the clone was seen (once, few, many), or a class if it is expanded.

CDR3nt: TGCGCCAGCAGCGGGGGACTAGCGGGAATCAACGAGCAGTACTTC
CDR3aa: CASSGGLAGINEQYF
d_gene: TRBD2
j_gene: TRBJ2-7
abundance: -
len: 15
v_gene: TRBV5-1

CDR3nt: TGTGCCAGCAGGGCCGGGACATCGAATCAGCCCCAGCATTTT
CDR3aa: CASRAGTSNQPQHF
d_gene: -
j_gene: TRBJ1-5
abundance: -
len: 14
v_gene: TRBV6-6

CDR3nt: TGTGCCAGCAGCCCCTCCGGGACAGGGGGCTTCTACGAGCAGTACTTC
CDR3aa: CASSPSGTGGFYEQYF
d_gene: TRBD1
j_gene: TRBJ2-7
abundance: -
len: 16
v_gene: TRBV9

CDR3nt: TGTGCCAGCAGCCAAACCGGGACAGGGCGGACTGAAGCTTTCTTT
CDR3aa: CASSQTGTGRTEAFF
d_gene: TRBD1
j_gene: TRBJ1-1
abundance: few
len: 15
v_gene: TRBV7-2

CDR3nt: TGTGCCAGCAGCTTAACGGGACAGTCCAATTCACCCCTCCACTTT
CDR3aa: CASSLTGQSNSPLHF
d_gene: TRBD1
j_gene: TRBJ1-6
abundance: -
len: 15
v_gene: TRBV7-3

CDR3nt: TGTGCCAGCAGTGGGCAGGGGATCAATCAGCCCCAGCATTTT
CDR3aa: CASSGQGINQPQHF
d_gene: -
j_gene: TRBJ1-5
abundance: -
len: 14
v_gene: TRBV6-2/TRBV6-3

CDR3nt: TGCGCCAGCAGCTTCCTGAGCGGGAGGGGCACAGATACGCAGTATTTT
CDR3aa: CASSFLSGRGTDTQYF
d_gene: TRBD2
j_gene: TRBJ2-3
abundance: -
len: 16
v_gene: TRBV5-1

CDR3nt: TGTGCTAGTGGTTTACCGGGACTAGCGGGGACCGGGGAGCTGTTTTTT
CDR3aa: CASGLPGLAGTGELFF
d_gene: TRBD2
j_gene: TRBJ2-2
abundance: -
len: 16
v_gene: TRBV12-5

CDR3nt: TGTGCCAGCAGAGGGACTCTTGGAAACACCATATATTTT
CDR3aa: CASRGTLGNTIYF
d_gene: -
j_gene: TRBJ1-3
abundance: -
len: 13
v_gene: TRBV11-2

CDR3nt: TGCAGTGCTAGTCGGACAGGGGGATCCCACGAGCAGTACTTC
CDR3aa: CSASRTGGSHEQYF
d_gene: TRBD1
j_gene: TRBJ2-7
abundance: -
len: 14
v_gene: TRBV20-1

CDR3nt: TGCAGTGCTAGTGGGAGGGATCAGCCCCAGCATTTT
CDR3aa: CSASGRDQPQHF
d_gene: -
j_gene: TRBJ1-5
abundance: -
len: 12
v_gene: TRBV20-1

CDR3nt: TGCGCCAGCAGCTTGGATGATCCGGGAGGGTACAATGAGCAGTTCTTC
CDR3aa: CASSLDDPGGYNEQFF
d_gene: TRBD2
j_gene: TRBJ2-1
abundance: -
len: 16
v_gene: TRBV5-1

CDR3nt: TGTGCCAGCAGGACGGACAGGGGTGGCAATCAGCCCCAGCATTTT
CDR3aa: CASRTDRGGNQPQHF
d_gene: TRBD1
j_gene: TRBJ1-5
abundance: -
len: 15
v_gene: TRBV2

CDR3nt: TGCGCCAGCAGCCAAGATGGGGCAGGGGGCTGGATGAACACTGAAGCTTTCTTT
CDR3aa: CASSQDGAGGWMNTEAFF
d_gene: TRBD1
j_gene: TRBJ1-1
abundance: once
len: 18
v_gene: TRBV4-1

CDR3nt: TGCGCCAGCAGCCAAGAGGGGTGGGGCGGTCAGCCCCAGCATTTT
CDR3aa: CASSQEGWGGQPQHF
d_gene: -
j_gene: TRBJ1-5
abundance: once
len: 15
v_gene: TRBV4-1

CDR3nt: TGTGCCAGCAGCTTAACCTGGCGCGACAGCTCTGGAAACACCATATATTTT
CDR3aa: CASSLTWRDSSGNTIYF
d_gene: -
j_gene: TRBJ1-3
abundance: -
len: 17
v_gene: TRBV7-2

CDR3nt: TGTGCCAGCAGCTTGGCGTTCGGGACTAGCGGGAGAATAGGAGAGACCCAGTACTTC
CDR3aa: CASSLAFGTSGRIGETQYF
d_gene: TRBD2
j_gene: TRBJ2-5
abundance: -
len: 19
v_gene: TRBV5-6

CDR3nt: TGTGCCATCAGTGAAATTTCAGGGGGCTACGGAGGCTACACCTTC
CDR3aa: CAISEISGGYGGYTF
d_gene: TRBD1
j_gene: TRBJ1-2
abundance: -
len: 15
v_gene: TRBV10-3

CDR3nt: TGTGCCAGCAGGCGGAGTGGGGCCAACGTCCTGACTTTC
CDR3aa: CASRRSGANVLTF
d_gene: -
j_gene: TRBJ2-6
abundance: -
len: 13
v_gene: TRBV27

CDR3nt: TGTGCCAGCACTCCAGTAGGACACTTGAACACTGAAGCTTTCTTT
CDR3aa: CASTPVGHLNTEAFF
d_gene: -
j_gene: TRBJ1-1
abundance: -
len: 15
v_gene: TRBV9

CDR3nt: TGTGCCAGCAGTGAACAGACGGAGTATGGCTACACCTTC
CDR3aa: CASSEQTEYGYTF
d_gene: -
j_gene: TRBJ1-2
abundance: -
len: 13
v_gene: TRBV2

CDR3nt: TGTGCCATCAGCATAGGACACCGCCTCACTCAAGAGACCCAGTACTTC
CDR3aa: CAISIGHRLTQETQYF
d_gene: -
j_gene: TRBJ2-5
abundance: -
len: 16
v_gene: TRBV10-3

CDR3nt: TGTGCCAGCACCGACCAGAGGGACAGGGGTAACGAGCAGTACTTC
CDR3aa: CASTDQRDRGNEQYF
d_gene: TRBD1
j_gene: TRBJ2-7
abundance: -
len: 15
v_gene: TRBV6-5

CDR3nt: TGCAGCGTCGACAGGGGAGAGGGGGCTTTCTTT
CDR3aa: CSVDRGEGAFF
d_gene: TRBD1
j_gene: TRBJ1-1
abundance: few
len: 11
v_gene: TRBV29-1

CDR3nt: TGTGCCAGTAGAGAGACAGGGGTCACTGAAGCTTTCTTT
CDR3aa: CASRETGVTEAFF
d_gene: TRBD1
j_gene: TRBJ1-1
abundance: -
len: 13
v_gene: TRBV19

CDR3nt: TGTGCCAGCAGCCCCCGACGGCTAGCGGGAGAAGAGACCCAGTACTTC
CDR3aa: CASSPRRLAGEETQYF
d_gene: TRBD2
j_gene: TRBJ2-5
abundance: few
len: 16
v_gene: TRBV14

CDR3nt: TGTGCCAGCAGCGGGGACAGGAGGACCTATGGCTACACCTTC
CDR3aa: CASSGDRRTYGYTF
d_gene: TRBD1
j_gene: TRBJ1-2
abundance: -
len: 14
v_gene: TRBV9

CDR3nt: TGTGCCAGCAGCCCCGGACAGGGGGAAAGGTCATACAATGAGCAGTTCTTC
CDR3aa: CASSPGQGERSYNEQFF
d_gene: TRBD1
j_gene: TRBJ2-1
abundance: -
len: 17
v_gene: TRBV11-2

CDR3nt: TGTGCCATCACCCCCGAGGGTCGAGCTAACTATGGCTACACCTTC
CDR3aa: CAITPEGRANYGYTF
d_gene: -
j_gene: TRBJ1-2
abundance: -
len: 15
v_gene: TRBV10-3

CDR3nt: TGTGCCAGCAGAACCTATAGGGGGCAAAATAATTCACCCCTCCACTTT
CDR3aa: CASRTYRGQNNSPLHF
d_gene: TRBD1
j_gene: TRBJ1-6
abundance: once
len: 16
v_gene: TRBV2

CDR3nt: TGTGCCAGCAGCCTGACAGGGGGCTCGGGGACGGGTGGCTACACCTTC
CDR3aa: CASSLTGGSGTGGYTF
d_gene: TRBD1
j_gene: TRBJ1-2
abundance: -
len: 16
v_gene: TRBV27

CDR3nt: TGCGCCAGCAGCCAAGACGAGGGGGCTTATAATTCACCCCTCCACTTT
CDR3aa: CASSQDEGAYNSPLHF
d_gene: TRBD1
j_gene: TRBJ1-6
abundance: -
len: 16
v_gene: TRBV4-1

CDR3nt: TGTGCCAGCACAAGACAGGCCTCCTACGAGCAGTACTTC
CDR3aa: CASTRQASYEQYF
d_gene: -
j_gene: TRBJ2-7
abundance: few
len: 13
v_gene: TRBV2

CDR3nt: TGTGCCAGCAGCGAGAATGACAGGGAACCCTACGAGCAGTACTTC
CDR3aa: CASSENDREPYEQYF
d_gene: TRBD1
j_gene: TRBJ2-7
abundance: once
len: 15
v_gene: TRBV9

CDR3nt: TGTGCCAGCAGCCCTGGGCGAGATTACGAGCAGTACTTC
CDR3aa: CASSPGRDYEQYF
d_gene: -
j_gene: TRBJ2-7
abundance: -
len: 13
v_gene: TRBV6-6

CDR3nt: TGTGCCAGCAGTCAACTACGTAGGGGCTCTGGAAACACCATATATTTT
CDR3aa: CASSQLRRGSGNTIYF
d_gene: -
j_gene: TRBJ1-3
abundance: -
len: 16
v_gene: TRBV28

CDR3nt: TGTGCCAGCAGTTTGACTAGCGGGAGAGGCAATGAGCAGTTCTTC
CDR3aa: CASSLTSGRGNEQFF
d_gene: TRBD2
j_gene: TRBJ2-1
abundance: -
len: 15
v_gene: TRBV27

CDR3nt: TGCGCCAGCAGCTTAGTCCCAGGGCCCGACGGGGAGCTGTTTTTT
CDR3aa: CASSLVPGPDGELFF
d_gene: -
j_gene: TRBJ2-2
abundance: -
len: 15
v_gene: TRBV5-1

CDR3nt: TGTGCCAGCAGTGACGTTCAGGGTAGGACGAGATCTGGAAACACCATATATTTT
CDR3aa: CASSDVQGRTRSGNTIYF
d_gene: -
j_gene: TRBJ1-3
abundance: -
len: 18
v_gene: TRBV6-1

CDR3nt: TGTGCCAGCACCCCAAAAACCGGGGATTCACCCTACGAGCAGTACTTC
CDR3aa: CASTPKTGDSPYEQYF
d_gene: -
j_gene: TRBJ2-7
abundance: few
len: 16
v_gene: TRBV6-2/TRBV6-3

CDR3nt: TGCGCCAGCAGCTTAGGTAGCCTGACTAATGAAAAACTGTTTTTT
CDR3aa: CASSLGSLTNEKLFF
d_gene: -
j_gene: TRBJ1-4
abundance: -
len: 15
v_gene: TRBV5-1

CDR3nt: TGTGCCAGCTCACCAATTGACAGGGACGGCTACACCTTC
CDR3aa: CASSPIDRDGYTF
d_gene: TRBD1
j_gene: TRBJ1-2
abundance: -
len: 13
v_gene: TRBV18